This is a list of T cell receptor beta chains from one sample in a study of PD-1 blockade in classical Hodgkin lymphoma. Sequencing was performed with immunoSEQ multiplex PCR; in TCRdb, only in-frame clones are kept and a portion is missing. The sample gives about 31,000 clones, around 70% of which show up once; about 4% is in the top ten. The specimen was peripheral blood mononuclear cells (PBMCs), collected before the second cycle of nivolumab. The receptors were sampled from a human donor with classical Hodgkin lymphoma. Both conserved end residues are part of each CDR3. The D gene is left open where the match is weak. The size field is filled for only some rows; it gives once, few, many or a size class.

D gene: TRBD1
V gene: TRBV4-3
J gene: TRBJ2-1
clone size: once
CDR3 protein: CASSQRTGREVQFF
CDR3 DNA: TGCGCCAGCAGCCAACGGACAGGCCGAGAGGTGCAGTTCTTC

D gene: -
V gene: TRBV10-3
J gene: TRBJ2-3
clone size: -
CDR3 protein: CAISDTADTQYF
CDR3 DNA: TGTGCCATCAGTGACACCGCAGATACGCAGTATTTT

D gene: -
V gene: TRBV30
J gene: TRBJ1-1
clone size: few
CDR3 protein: CAWGRTENTEAFF
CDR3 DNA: TGTGCCTGGGGAAGGACGGAGAACACTGAAGCTTTCTTT

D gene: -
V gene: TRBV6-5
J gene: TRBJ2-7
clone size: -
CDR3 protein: CASSYVQRSSYEQYF
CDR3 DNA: TGTGCCAGCAGTTACGTCCAGAGGAGCTCCTACGAGCAGTACTTC

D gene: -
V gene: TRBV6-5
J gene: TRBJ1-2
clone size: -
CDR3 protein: CASSARLFYGYTF
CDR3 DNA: TGTGCCAGCAGTGCCAGGCTGTTCTATGGCTACACCTTC

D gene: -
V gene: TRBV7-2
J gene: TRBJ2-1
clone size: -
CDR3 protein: CASSLPLANEQFF
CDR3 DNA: TGTGCCAGCAGCTTACCCCTAGCGAATGAGCAGTTCTTC

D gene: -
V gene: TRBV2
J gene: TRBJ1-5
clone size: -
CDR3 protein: CASSVGTNQPQHF
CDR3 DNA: TGTGCCAGCAGTGTTGGGACGAATCAGCCCCAGCATTTT

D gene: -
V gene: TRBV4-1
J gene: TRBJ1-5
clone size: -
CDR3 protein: CASSQGPGDSNQPQHF
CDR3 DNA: TGCGCCAGCAGCCAAGGTCCAGGCGATAGCAATCAGCCCCAGCATTTT

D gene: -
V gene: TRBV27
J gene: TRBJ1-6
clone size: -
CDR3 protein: CASSFQGGYNSPLHF
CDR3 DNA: TGTGCCAGCAGTTTTCAGGGCGGGTATAATTCACCCCTCCACTTT

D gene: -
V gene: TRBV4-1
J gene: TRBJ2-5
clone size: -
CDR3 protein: CASSQDRAYGQETQYF
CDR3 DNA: TGCGCCAGCAGCCAAGACAGGGCCTACGGCCAAGAGACCCAGTACTTC

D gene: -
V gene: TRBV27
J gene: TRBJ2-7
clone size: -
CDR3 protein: CASSSSESRSYEQYF
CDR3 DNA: TGTGCCAGCAGTTCTTCCGAGAGTCGCTCCTACGAGCAGTACTTC

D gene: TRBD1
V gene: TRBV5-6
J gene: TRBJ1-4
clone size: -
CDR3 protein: CASSPRGGGGEKLFF
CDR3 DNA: TGTGCCAGCAGCCCAAGGGGAGGGGGCGGTGAAAAACTGTTTTTT

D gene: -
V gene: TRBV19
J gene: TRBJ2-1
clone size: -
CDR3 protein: CASSTRGSYNEQFF
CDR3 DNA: TGTGCCAGTAGTACCAGGGGCTCCTACAATGAGCAGTTCTTC

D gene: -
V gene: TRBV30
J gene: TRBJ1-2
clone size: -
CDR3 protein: CAWSVGGVRIYGYTF
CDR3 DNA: TGTGCCTGGAGTGTTGGAGGGGTCCGGATCTATGGCTACACCTTC

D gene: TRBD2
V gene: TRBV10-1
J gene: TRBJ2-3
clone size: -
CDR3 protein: CASSFTPTSSTDTQYF
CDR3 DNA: TGCGCCAGCAGCTTCACGCCGACTAGCAGCACAGATACGCAGTATTTT

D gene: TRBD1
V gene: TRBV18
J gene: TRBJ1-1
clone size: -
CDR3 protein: CASSPGKGQGLNTEAFF
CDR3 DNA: TGTGCCAGCTCACCGGGGAAAGGACAGGGATTGAACACTGAAGCTTTCTTT

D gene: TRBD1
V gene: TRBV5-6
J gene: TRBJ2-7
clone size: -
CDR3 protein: CASSFGTGSYEQYF
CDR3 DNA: TGTGCCAGCAGCTTCGGGACAGGAAGCTACGAGCAGTACTTC

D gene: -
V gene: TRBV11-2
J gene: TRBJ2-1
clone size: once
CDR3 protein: CASSLGDNEQFF
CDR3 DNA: TGTGCCAGCAGCTTAGGGGACAATGAGCAGTTCTTC

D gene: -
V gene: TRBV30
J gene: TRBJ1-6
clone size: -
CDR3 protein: CACAGAYNSPLHF
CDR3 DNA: TGTGCCTGCGCTGGGGCCTATAATTCACCCCTCCACTTT

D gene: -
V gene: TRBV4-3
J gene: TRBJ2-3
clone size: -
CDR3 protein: CASSQAGISDTQYF
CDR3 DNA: TGCGCCAGCAGCCAAGCGGGTATTTCGGATACGCAGTATTTT

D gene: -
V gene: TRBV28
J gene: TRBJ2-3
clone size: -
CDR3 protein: CASSPRGPTDTQYF
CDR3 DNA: TGTGCCAGCAGCCCGCGGGGGCCCACAGATACGCAGTATTTT

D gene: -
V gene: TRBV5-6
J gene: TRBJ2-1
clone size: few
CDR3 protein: CASSFRASSYNEQFF
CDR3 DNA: TGTGCCAGCAGCTTTCGCGCGAGCTCCTACAATGAGCAGTTCTTC

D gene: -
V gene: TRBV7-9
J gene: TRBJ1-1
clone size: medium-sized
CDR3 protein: CASSLAMGSTEAFF
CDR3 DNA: TGTGCCAGCAGCTTAGCAATGGGGAGCACTGAAGCTTTCTTT

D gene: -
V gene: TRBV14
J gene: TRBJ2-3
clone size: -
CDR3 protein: CASSQGTIVGDTQYF
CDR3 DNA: TGTGCCAGCAGCCAAGGGACTATAGTTGGAGATACGCAGTATTTT

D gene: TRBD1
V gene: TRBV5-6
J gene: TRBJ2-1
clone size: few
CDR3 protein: CASSWGTGSYNEQFF
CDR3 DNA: TGTGCCAGCAGCTGGGGGACAGGGTCCTACAATGAGCAGTTCTTC

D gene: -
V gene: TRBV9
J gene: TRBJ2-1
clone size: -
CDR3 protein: CASSVEEGDYNEQFF
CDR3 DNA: TGTGCCAGCAGCGTAGAGGAGGGAGACTACAATGAGCAGTTCTTC

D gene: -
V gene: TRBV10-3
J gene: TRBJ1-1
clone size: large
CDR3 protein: CAISEKTEAFF
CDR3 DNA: TGTGCCATCAGTGAGAAGACTGAAGCTTTCTTT

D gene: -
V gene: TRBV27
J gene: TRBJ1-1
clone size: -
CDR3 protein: CASSGYASEAFF
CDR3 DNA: TGTGCCAGCAGTGGTTATGCTTCTGAAGCTTTCTTT

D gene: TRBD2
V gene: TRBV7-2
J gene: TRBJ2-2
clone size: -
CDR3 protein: CASSLGPLARNTGELFF
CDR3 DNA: TGTGCCAGCAGCTTAGGGCCACTAGCGCGCAACACCGGGGAGCTGTTTTTT

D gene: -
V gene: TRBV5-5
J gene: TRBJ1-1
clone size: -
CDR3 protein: CASSFSGWGNTEAFF
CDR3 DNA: TGTGCCAGCAGCTTCTCAGGGTGGGGAAACACTGAAGCTTTCTTT

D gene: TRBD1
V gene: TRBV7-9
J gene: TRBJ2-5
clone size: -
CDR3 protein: CASSFLEAGQGQETQYF
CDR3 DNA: TGTGCCAGCAGCTTCCTAGAAGCCGGACAGGGCCAAGAGACCCAGTACTTC

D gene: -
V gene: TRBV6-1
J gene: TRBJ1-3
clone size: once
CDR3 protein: CASSEAVPGNTIYF
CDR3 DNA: TGTGCCAGCAGTGAAGCTGTTCCCGGAAACACCATATATTTT

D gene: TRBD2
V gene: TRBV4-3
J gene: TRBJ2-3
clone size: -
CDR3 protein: CASSQDTTGGVTDTQYF
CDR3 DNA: TGCGCCAGCAGCCAAGATACAACGGGAGGAGTAACAGATACGCAGTATTTT

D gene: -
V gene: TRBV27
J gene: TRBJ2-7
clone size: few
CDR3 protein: CASGAGPTYEQYF
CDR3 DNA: TGTGCCTCCGGGGCGGGGCCTACCTACGAGCAGTACTTC

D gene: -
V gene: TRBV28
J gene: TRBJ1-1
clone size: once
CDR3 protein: CASSPVGDWESARRAFF
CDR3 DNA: TGTGCCAGCAGCCCCGTCGGGGATTGGGAGTCCGCTCGGAGAGCTTTCTTT

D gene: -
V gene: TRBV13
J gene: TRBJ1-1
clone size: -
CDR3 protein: CASSPPVDSEAFF
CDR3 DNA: TGTGCCAGCAGCCCTCCCGTCGACAGTGAAGCTTTCTTT

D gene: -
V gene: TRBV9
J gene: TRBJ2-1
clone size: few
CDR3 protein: CASSPGGNEQFF
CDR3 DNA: TGTGCCAGCAGTCCCGGGGGCAATGAGCAGTTCTTC

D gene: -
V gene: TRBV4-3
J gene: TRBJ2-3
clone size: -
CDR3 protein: CASSQDPPSKGADTQYF
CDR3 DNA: TGCGCCAGCAGCCAAGATCCCCCAAGCAAGGGGGCAGATACGCAGTATTTT

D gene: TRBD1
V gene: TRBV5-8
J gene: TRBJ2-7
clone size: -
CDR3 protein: CASSLIRTGRNYEQYF
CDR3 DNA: TGTGCCAGCAGCTTGATCCGGACAGGGAGGAACTACGAGCAGTACTTC

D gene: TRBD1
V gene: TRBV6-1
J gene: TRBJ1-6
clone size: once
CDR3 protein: CASSTMGQGNSPLHF
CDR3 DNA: TGTGCCAGCAGTACGATGGGACAGGGAAATTCACCCCTCCACTTT

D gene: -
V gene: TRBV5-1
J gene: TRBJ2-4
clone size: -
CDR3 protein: CASSSETGGVIQYF
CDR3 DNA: TGCGCCAGCAGCTCCGAAACAGGGGGGGTCATTCAGTACTTC

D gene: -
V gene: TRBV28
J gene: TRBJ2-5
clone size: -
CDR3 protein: CASSLEEGSQETQYF
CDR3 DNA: TGTGCCAGCAGTTTGGAGGAGGGGTCACAAGAGACCCAGTACTTC

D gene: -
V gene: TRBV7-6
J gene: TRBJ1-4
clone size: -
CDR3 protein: CASSLGAGGEKLFF
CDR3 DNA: TGTGCCAGCAGCTTAGGCGCGGGGGGTGAAAAACTGTTTTTT

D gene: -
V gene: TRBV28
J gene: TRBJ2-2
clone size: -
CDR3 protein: CASRTAGSGTPRAGELFF
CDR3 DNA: TGTGCCAGCAGAACTGCAGGCTCCGGGACGCCCCGGGCCGGGGAGCTGTTTTTT

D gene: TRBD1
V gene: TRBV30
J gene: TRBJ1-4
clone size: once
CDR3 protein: CAWSVGGTANEKLFF
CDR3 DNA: TGTGCCTGGAGTGTAGGAGGGACAGCAAATGAAAAACTGTTTTTT

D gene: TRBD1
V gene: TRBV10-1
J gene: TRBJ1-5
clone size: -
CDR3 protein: CASRPGQSYQPQHF
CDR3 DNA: TGCGCCAGCAGGCCGGGACAGAGCTATCAGCCCCAGCATTTT

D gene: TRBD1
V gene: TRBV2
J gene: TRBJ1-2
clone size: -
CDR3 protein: CASSESATGAGGYTF
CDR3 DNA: TGTGCCAGCAGTGAGTCCGCGACAGGGGCTGGTGGCTACACCTTC

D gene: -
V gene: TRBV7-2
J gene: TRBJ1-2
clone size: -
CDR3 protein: CASKEPANYGYTF
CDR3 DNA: TGTGCCAGCAAGGAACCCGCTAACTATGGCTACACCTTC

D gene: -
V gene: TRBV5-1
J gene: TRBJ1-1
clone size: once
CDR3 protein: CASSSAATSNTEAFF
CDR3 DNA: TGCGCCAGCAGCTCCGCGGCGACCTCAAACACTGAAGCTTTCTTT

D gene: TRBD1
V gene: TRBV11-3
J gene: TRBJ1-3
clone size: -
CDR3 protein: CASSLPGQGNTIYF
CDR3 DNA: TGTGCCAGCAGCCTCCCGGGACAGGGAAACACCATATATTTT

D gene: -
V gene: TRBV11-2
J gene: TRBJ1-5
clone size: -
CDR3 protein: CASSFSGSGQPQHF
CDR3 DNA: TGTGCCAGCAGCTTTTCAGGGTCAGGTCAGCCCCAGCATTTT

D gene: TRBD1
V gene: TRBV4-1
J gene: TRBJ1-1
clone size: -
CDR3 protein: CASSPLDRANTEAFF
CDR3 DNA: TGCGCCAGCAGCCCCCTAGACAGGGCGAACACTGAAGCTTTCTTT

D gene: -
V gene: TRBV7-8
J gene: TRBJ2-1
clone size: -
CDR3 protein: CASSLGGQQGGEQFF
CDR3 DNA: TGTGCCAGCAGCTTAGGCGGACAACAGGGCGGTGAGCAGTTCTTC

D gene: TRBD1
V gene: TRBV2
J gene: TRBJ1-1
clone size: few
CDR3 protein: CASSPWTGGANTEAFF
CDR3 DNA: TGTGCCAGCAGCCCCTGGACAGGGGGGGCGAACACTGAAGCTTTCTTT

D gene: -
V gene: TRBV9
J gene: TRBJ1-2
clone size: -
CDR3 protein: CASSVMALRGDGYTF
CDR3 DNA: TGTGCCAGCAGCGTCATGGCCCTACGGGGAGACGGCTACACCTTC